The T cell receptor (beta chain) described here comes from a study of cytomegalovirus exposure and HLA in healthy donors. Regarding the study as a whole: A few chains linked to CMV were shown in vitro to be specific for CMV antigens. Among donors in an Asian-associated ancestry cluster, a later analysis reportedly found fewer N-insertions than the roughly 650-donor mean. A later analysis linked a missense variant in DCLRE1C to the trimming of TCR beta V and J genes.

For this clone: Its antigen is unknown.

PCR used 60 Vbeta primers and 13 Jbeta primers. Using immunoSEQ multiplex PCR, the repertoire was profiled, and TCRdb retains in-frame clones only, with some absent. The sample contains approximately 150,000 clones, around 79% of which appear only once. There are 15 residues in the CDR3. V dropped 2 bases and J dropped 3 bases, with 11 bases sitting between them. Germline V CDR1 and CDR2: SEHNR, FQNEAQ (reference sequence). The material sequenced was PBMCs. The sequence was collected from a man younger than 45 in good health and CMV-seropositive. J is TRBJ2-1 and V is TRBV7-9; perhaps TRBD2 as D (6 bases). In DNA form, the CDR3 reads TGTGCCAGCAGCTTACCGCGGGGAATCTACAATGAGCAGTTCTTC. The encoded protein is CASSLPRGIYNEQFF.